Given below is one TCR beta chain in context. Its target is not known. The junction had 10 bases not matched to a gene; V was cut back by 8 bases and J by 9 bases. Germline lookup yields CDR1 SGHRS and CDR2 YFSETQ. The CDR3 spans 13 residues. The data were obtained in a study of T cell responses to AZD1222 COVID-19 vaccine. Study findings and constraints: Spike regions recognized by vaccine-associated CD4 TCRs spanned the protein, led by 160-218 and 743-854. An increase in Spike-specific TCR breadth and depth was observed after two AZD1222 doses.

The protocol was immunoSEQ multiplex PCR, while the TCRdb copy is restricted to in-frame clones and leaves out a portion. The table includes some 90,000 clones, about 90% detected once. This TCR derives from an adult in good health. This material consisted of peripheral blood, taken on day 0 of AZD1222 vaccination. The rearrangement joins TRBV5-1 to TRBJ2-1; 8 bases map to TRBD2. The CDR3 DNA sequence: TGCGCCAGTGAGCGGGAGATGGGAACTGAGCAGTTCTTC. It is translated as CASEREMGTEQFF.